This is a list of T cell receptor beta chains from one sample in a study of shared clonotypes between healthy human individuals. The method was immunoSEQ multiplex PCR; TCRdb's version includes in-frame clones alone and lacks a portion of them. The table has 800,000 to 950,000 clones, about 97% seen once; the top ten hold under 0.25%. Source material: naive CD8+ T cells sorted from blood. The receptors stem from a man aged 30 to 39 in good health. The conserved cysteine and the conserved F or W are not part of the CDR3 here. The order of the fields is D gene, J gene, V gene, CDR3 length, CDR3 protein. A D gene is named only where the DNA matches it firmly.

. | TRBJ2-7 | TRBV29-1 | 11 | SVTQGGFSEQY
TRBD1 | TRBJ2-1 | TRBV4-2 | 15 | ASSQAGQGLLYNEQF
. | TRBJ1-3 | TRBV2 | 11 | AVLQYSGNTIY
. | TRBJ1-4 | TRBV5-1 | 15 | ASSLVPTDRTNEKLF
TRBD1 | TRBJ2-7 | TRBV11-1 | 13 | ASSVGTGGFYEQY
. | TRBJ2-5 | TRBV7-8 | 14 | ASSLGPPVPQETQY
. | TRBJ2-3 | TRBV4-1 | 11 | ASSRRSTDTQY
TRBD1 | TRBJ2-1 | TRBV25-1 | 13 | ASSESWGQGNEQF
. | TRBJ2-5 | TRBV7-9 | 12 | ASTEPGFQETQY
. | TRBJ2-1 | TRBV7-9 | 13 | ASSPRDAEGLEQF
. | TRBJ2-1 | TRBV19 | 10 | ASSQPWNEQF
. | TRBJ2-7 | TRBV27 | 13 | ASRRGGLSSYEQY
TRBD1 | TRBJ2-7 | TRBV5-1 | 15 | ASSLAAPPGQGGEQY
. | TRBJ2-7 | TRBV27 | 11 | ASSLSASYEQY
. | TRBJ1-4 | TRBV15 | 13 | ATSSVGSGSEKLF
. | TRBJ2-7 | TRBV19 | 11 | ASSIRDIYEQY
. | TRBJ2-1 | TRBV28 | 13 | ASSLIVLSPNEQF
. | TRBJ2-2 | TRBV4-1 | 12 | ASSQGTHTGELF
. | TRBJ2-7 | TRBV7-9 | 11 | ASSPRDSPSKY
. | TRBJ2-5 | TRBV29-1 | 11 | SVPGTGRETQY
. | TRBJ1-5 | TRBV19 | 13 | ASSIAPPSNQPQH
TRBD1 | TRBJ1-1 | TRBV7-8 | 12 | ASSSGTVYTEAF
TRBD1 | TRBJ2-5 | TRBV27 | 12 | ASSPRDRTETQY
. | TRBJ2-5 | TRBV16 | 10 | ASSHNQETQY
. | TRBJ2-2 | TRBV7-9 | 14 | ASSLGSRTNTGELF
. | TRBJ2-1 | TRBV4-3 | 14 | ASSQDQRQAYNEQF
. | TRBJ2-1 | TRBV6-6 | 9 | ASSPGWGQF
. | TRBJ1-2 | TRBV10-3 | 12 | AISDQGRNYGYT
TRBD1 | TRBJ2-1 | TRBV19 | 11 | ASSRQGVVEQF
TRBD2 | TRBJ2-7 | TRBV7-8 | 14 | ASSPWTSGTTYEQY
. | TRBJ2-7 | TRBV9 | 11 | ASSVVMGGEQY
TRBD2 | TRBJ2-1 | TRBV11-2 | 14 | ASSLLAGGIYNEQF
. | TRBJ2-6 | TRBV21-1 | 14 | ASSDLRVCGANVLT
. | TRBJ2-2 | TRBV7-7 | 12 | ASSPTSTTGELF
. | TRBJ2-7 | TRBV5-4 | 12 | ATSTVGLSYEQY
. | TRBJ2-1 | TRBV10-3 | 9 | AISENNEQF
. | TRBJ2-1 | TRBV7-8 | 13 | ASSLGPSPYNEQF
TRBD2 | TRBJ2-1 | TRBV2 | 15 | ASIGLAGGLLYNEQF
. | TRBJ1-2 | TRBV5-5 | 13 | ASSTRRQDNYGYT
TRBD2 | TRBJ2-7 | TRBV19 | 13 | ASSGLAGGLNEQY
. | TRBJ1-5 | TRBV9 | 12 | ASSVGGGNQPQH
TRBD1 | TRBJ2-7 | TRBV25-1 | 10 | ASRQGAYEQY
. | TRBJ2-7 | TRBV6-5 | 13 | ASSPYEQGWHEQY
. | TRBJ2-3 | TRBV5-4 | 13 | ASSQQAGAGDTQY
TRBD2 | TRBJ2-1 | TRBV4-1 | 13 | ASSKGLAGIDEQF
. | TRBJ2-7 | TRBV7-2 | 12 | ASSPNRVSYEQY
. | TRBJ1-4 | TRBV4-3 | 10 | ASSRGKEKLF
. | TRBJ2-1 | TRBV5-4 | 13 | ASSLYATGANEQF
. | TRBJ1-1 | TRBV7-2 | 13 | ASSLGPGMNTEAF